A selection of T cell receptor beta chains follows, all from one sample in a study of blood T cells in healthy people across ages. TCRdb ran MiXCR on the 5' RACE reads and lists one entry per CDR3 protein. The sample contains more than 650,000 distinct CDR3 sequences, 22% of which appear only once. Sequenced input: blood. These receptor sequences come from a man between 65 and 85 years old in good health. The conserved cysteine and the conserved F or W are not part of the CDR3 here. Each record gives: J gene, V gene, CDR3 protein.

TRBJ1-2 | TRBV7-9 | ASSQPGAKGMTLYGYT
NA | TRBV7-6 | ASSLFSPSNEQF
TRBJ1-4 | TRBV5-1 | ASSLPGQGGEKLF
TRBJ2-3 | TRBV3-1 | ASSQASGGDTQY
TRBJ1-2 | TRBV7-2 | AGSLAGRGYT
TRBJ1-1 | TRBV20-1 | SARQGNTEAF
TRBJ2-1 | TRBV24-1 | ATSGEDSSYNEQF
TRBJ2-1 | TRBV28 | ASSRNHRTLIGFYNEQF
TRBJ1-2 | TRBV7-2 | ASHEGHNYGYT
TRBJ1-1 | TRBV3-1 | ASSRRQGQNTEAF
TRBJ2-1 | TRBV7-2 | ASRRQQTSYNEQF
TRBJ1-5 | TRBV21-1 | ASSIRGQPQH
TRBJ1-4 | TRBV6-6 | ASSPSQGASNGKLF
TRBJ2-2 | TRBV7-2 | ASSLTRDTDTGELF
TRBJ1-1 | TRBV5-1 | ASSIRQDRNTEAF
TRBJ2-3 | TRBV12-3/TRBV12-4 | ASSQGLAGGRRTDTQY
TRBJ2-1 | TRBV21-1 | ASSPLPFGKPGGNEQF
TRBJ1-2 | TRBV7-9 | ASSFRGGTYGYT
TRBJ1-5 | TRBV29-1 | SVQTGYGNQPQH
TRBJ1-3 | TRBV12-3/TRBV12-4 | ASRVVYTIY
TRBJ2-3 | TRBV20-1 | SALSPGGSDTQY
TRBJ1-4 | TRBV6-5 | ASSYRYATNEKLF
TRBJ2-3 | TRBV10-3 | AISGTTWRGGPGTQY
TRBJ2-5 | TRBV9 | ASSVDPAGGHQETQY
TRBJ1-1 | TRBV5-1 | ASSLEFLDRLNTEAF
TRBJ2-3 | TRBV6-5 | ASSPYRGRAEDTQY
TRBJ1-1 | TRBV12-3/TRBV12-4 | ASRKGTLNTEAF
TRBJ2-3 | TRBV2 | ASSERTYTQY
TRBJ2-1 | TRBV5-6 | ASSRRTGNYNEQF
TRBJ1-1 | TRBV12-3/TRBV12-4 | ASSSYRGSTEAF
TRBJ2-3 | TRBV3-1 | ASSQDPGGWTDTQY
TRBJ2-5 | TRBV20-1 | SASAPGGGETQY
NA | TRBV6-2/TRBV6-3 | ASSIGPWETQY
NA | TRBV7-3 | ASSPTYNQRTQY
TRBJ2-1 | TRBV5-1 | ASRGDYNEQF
TRBJ2-6 | TRBV12-3/TRBV12-4 | ASSTPGRGANVLT
TRBJ2-7 | TRBV2 | ASTRAGTGAREQY
TRBJ2-3 | TRBV20-1 | SAPRTSGMDRHTQY
TRBJ1-2 | TRBV6-5 | ASSYEAESVGGYT
TRBJ2-4 | TRBV29-1 | SVGSFGQGGDIQY
TRBJ1-5 | TRBV12-3/TRBV12-4 | ASSLGGGGQNQPQH
TRBJ1-5 | TRBV5-5 | ASSLVQETQPQH
TRBJ2-3 | TRBV5-1 | ASSLELGKDTQY
TRBJ1-4 | TRBV20-1 | SAKVAYPATNEKLF
TRBJ1-5 | TRBV20-1 | SAPLGQNNQPQH
TRBJ1-4 | TRBV7-2 | ASSRRMGGEKLF
TRBJ1-1 | TRBV10-3 | AISGSGRDTEAF
TRBJ2-4 | TRBV7-9 | ASSNYVTKNIQY
TRBJ1-1 | TRBV12-3/TRBV12-4 | ASSFGGQEAF
TRBJ2-1 | TRBV20-1 | SATYVSYNEQF
TRBJ2-6 | TRBV9 | ASSAPKQGIGSGANALT